Listed here are 20 T cell receptor beta chains from one sample, sequenced in a study of tumor and adjacent non-tumor tissue in lung cancer. TCRbeta libraries were built with three rounds of nested PCR, modified from ARM-PCR. TCRdb re-called the multiplex PCR reads with MiXCR, one entry per CDR3 protein. The sample comprises approximately 120,000 distinct CDR3 sequences, around 75% of which are singletons, and 30% to 45% rests with the top ten. This sample's RNA came from whole unsorted tissue. The sequenced sample was lung tumor tissue. Receptors originate from an older woman with non-small cell lung cancer.

About this clonotype: This clone may be a read error of a much larger clone one base away. This chain joins TRBV6-6 and TRBJ1-2; 7 nucleotides align to TRBD1. CDR3 length: 14 residues. Germline V CDR1 and CDR2: MNHNY, SVGAGI (reference sequence). V was pared by 5 bases and J by 2 bases, with 5 bases of the junction left unmatched. CDR3 DNA sequence: TGTGCCAGCAGTGTGCTGACAGGGAACTATGGCTACACCTTC. Translating gives CASSVLTGNYGYTF.

Comment on this clonotype: Germline is not matched at one junction end, which may reflect a read error. The gene calls are TRBV11-1 and TRBJ2-7; D is unclear. The CDR3 sequence is 13 residues long. Germline CDR1 reads SGHAT; CDR2 reads FQDESV (reference sequence). The CDR3 sequence: CTSSHADSYEQYF. In DNA, the CDR3 is TGTACCAGCAGCCATGCGGACTCCTACGAGCAGTACTTC.

A remark on this clonotype: This may come from a read error, since a much larger clone is one base off. This rearrangement joins TRBV6-2 or TRBV6-3 to TRBJ2-3; either TRBD1 or TRBD2 may supply D (6 bases each). The germline CDR1 and CDR2 sequences are MNHEY and SVGEGT. This CDR3 has 15 residues. V lost 2 bases and J lost 1, with 10 bases in between. This CDR3 reads CASSYPRGRTDTQYF. In DNA form, the CDR3 reads TGTGCCAGCAGTTACCCCCGGGGGCGCACAGATACGCAGTATTTT.

To note about this clonotype: The CDR3 does not close with the conserved phenylalanine or tryptophan, likely indicating a read error. The genes are TRBV6-2 or TRBV6-3 and TRBJ2-7, with 9 bases that match TRBD2. The CDR3 has 14 amino acids. The germline V gene encodes CDR1 MNHEY and CDR2 SVGEGT. CDR3 nucleotides: TGTGTCAGCAGTTATTCAGCGGGAGGCAACGAGCAGTACTCC. Protein: CVSSYSAGGNEQYS.

As to this clonotype: The junction and the germline gene differ at one end; a read error may be behind it. The chain links TRBV12-3 or TRBV12-4 to TRBJ2-1, with D hard to call. The CDR3 is made up of 14 amino acids. The CDR3 here is CVSSFRVGYNEQFF. The CDR3, as DNA: TGTGTCAGCAGTTTTAGAGTCGGCTACAATGAGCAGTTCTTC.

This chain uses TRBV11-1 with TRBJ2-1; D not resolved. The CDR3 is made up of 19 amino acids. Germline V gives CDR1 SGHAT, CDR2 FQDESV (reference sequence). V shed 7 bases and J shed 9 bases, with 34 bases lying between them. The CDR3 coding sequence is TGTGCCAGCACTCCCTATTATCATATTCAGAAAGCCCCTCACAGTGAGCAGTTCTTC. Translating it yields CASTPYYHIQKAPHSEQFF.

A word on this clonotype: A read error is possible here, since a much larger clone lies one base away. This chain uses TRBV20-1 with TRBJ2-7; 10 bases agree with TRBD2. Losses at the gene ends were 4 bases for V and 5 bases for J; bases not matched to a gene: 14. The CDR3 is 16 residues long. From germline, CDR1 is DFQATT and CDR2 SNEGSKA (reference sequence). The CDR3 DNA sequence: TGCAGTGCTACAGACCCTAGCGGGAGCTTTACCCACGAGCAGTACTTC. It yields the protein CSATDPSGSFTHEQYF.

In the case of this clonotype: The junction departs from the called germline gene at one end, perhaps through a read error. The chain links TRBV20-1 to TRBJ1-5, with D perhaps TRBD1 (5 bases). Germline V CDR1 and CDR2: DFQATT, SNEGSKA (reference sequence). CDR3 length: 16 residues. This CDR3 reads CSAIDLVSGTAQSQHF. CDR3 in DNA: TGCAGTGCTATAGATCTGGTTTCGGGGACGGCTCAGTCCCAGCATTTT.

As concerns this clonotype: An end of the junction differs from the germline gene, which may be a read error. The chain uses TRBV11-2 and TRBJ2-7; D is perhaps TRBD1 (6 bases). CDR3 length: 15 amino acids. Germline V gene lookup returns CDR1 SGHAT and CDR2 FQNNGV. CDR3 sequence reads: CACSLRAGVPYGQYF. DNA for the CDR3: TGTGCCTGCAGCTTACGGGCAGGGGTCCCCTACGGGCAGTACTTC.

Details on this clonotype: The junction does not match germline at one end; this may be a read error. The V and J genes are TRBV11-3 and TRBJ2-7; TRBD2 might be the D (5 bases). The CDR3 covers 14 residues. Germline V CDR1 and CDR2: SGHNT, YENEEA. CDR3 amino acids: CASNLDTGTYEHYF. CDR3 DNA sequence: TGTGCTAGCAACTTAGATACGGGAACCTACGAGCACTATTTC.

As for this clonotype: Given a much more abundant clone one base away, this may be a read error. This chain connects TRBV4-3 to TRBJ2-4; D assignment may be TRBD1 or TRBD2 (6 bases each). The CDR3 length is 17 residues. The V gene lost 5 bases and the J gene lost 6 bases, with 23 bases spanning the gap. Germline CDR1 LGHNA, CDR2 YSLEER. CDR3 loop: CASSSRWRGAGLNIQYF. In DNA form, the CDR3 reads TGCGCCAGCAGCTCCCGATGGAGGGGGGCGGGGTTAAACATTCAGTACTTC.

The chain joins TRBV28 to TRBJ2-3, with a tentative D call TRBD2 (5 bases). The CDR3 is 14 residues long. V dropped 7 bases and J dropped 12 bases, with 23 bases sitting between them. Germline V lookup: CDR1 MDHEN, CDR2 SYDVKM. CDR3 DNA: TGTGCCAGCATCCCCGGGATCATGGTGGTTACACAGTATTTT. Protein sequence: CASIPGIMVVTQYF.

This clonotype was detected once. This may come from a read error, since a much larger clone is one base off. This sequence joins TRBV10-3 and TRBJ2-3, with D possibly TRBD1 on 6 matching bases. CDR3 length: 17 residues. Germline V CDR1 and CDR2: ENHRY, SYGVKD. The ends were cut back, 4 bases at V and 5 bases at J, with 22 bases in the middle. As DNA, the CDR3 is TGTGCCATCAGTGTGTGGGGGCGGCCCGCGAGTAGAGATACGCAGTATTTT. Protein product: CAISVWGRPASRDTQYF.

By share, this clonotype ranks as large. The chain is built from TRBV11-3 and TRBJ1-1; a weak D match, TRBD1 (5 bases). V was pared by 2 bases and J by 0 bases, with 19 bases between. This CDR3 spans 18 amino acids. Germline V CDR1 and CDR2: SGHNT, YENEEA. CDR3 sequence: CASSLIGPPGRMNTEAFF. The CDR3 region has the DNA TGTGCCAGCAGCTTAATTGGGCCGCCGGGACGGATGAACACTGAAGCTTTCTTT.

For this clonotype: Since the CDR3 does not end with the conserved phenylalanine or tryptophan, this likely comes from a read error. The V gene is TRBV11-2, the J gene TRBJ1-1; D gene ambiguous. The V gene's germline CDR1 is SGHAT and CDR2 FQNNGV. There are 15 residues in the CDR3. Trimming took 0 bases from V and 5 from J, leaving 13 bases between them. CDR3 nucleotides: TGTGCCAGCAGCTTAGATCGCTCATGGGTAACTGAAGCTTTCATT. Protein product: CASSLDRSWVTEAFI.

This clonotype was found many times. The rearrangement uses TRBV28 and TRBJ2-1, with 12 nucleotides matching TRBD2. In germline, CDR1 is MDHEN, CDR2 SYDVKM. The CDR3 runs 15 residues. Unmatched junction bases numbered 5, after V lost 1 base and J lost 10 bases. CDR3 in amino acids: CASSLSLAGGGEQFF. The CDR3 DNA reads as TGTGCCAGCAGTTTATCCCTAGCGGGAGGGGGAGAGCAGTTCTTC.

As for this clonotype: No conserved phenylalanine or tryptophan is present at the end of the CDR3, so a read error is the likely explanation. This sequence joins TRBV4-3 and TRBJ2-3; 8 bases agree with TRBD2. Germline CDR1 and CDR2: LGHNA and YSLEER. CDR3 length: 15 residues. In DNA, the CDR3 is TGCGCCAGCAACCAAGGGACTAGTGGCGCAGATACGCAGTATTTG. Translated: CASNQGTSGADTQYL.

This clonotype was seen only once. A much bigger clone sits one base away, suggesting this may be a read error. The J gene is TRBJ2-3, the V gene TRBV11-2; 9 bases are a match to TRBD2. The CDR3 spans 20 residues. CDR1 and CDR2 from the germline V gene are SGHAT and FQNNGV. The ends lost 7 bases at V and 1 base at J; junction bases unmatched: 21. CDR3 residues: CASISRGCGRARHGTDTQYF. The CDR3 coding sequence is TGTGCCAGCATCTCCCGGGGTTGCGGGAGGGCCCGGCATGGCACAGATACGCAGTATTTT.

Comments on this clonotype: The CDR3 end shows no conserved phenylalanine or tryptophan, and so a read error is likely. The DNA is omitted, as the CDR3 cannot be located on it reliably, and the CDR3 follows TCRdb's listing. The CDR3 region is CASSIELSSGSHNEQLL. This chain links TRBV11-3 with TRBJ2-1; TRBD2 is the table's D call, not checked against the DNA. The CDR3 spans 17 amino acids, including both terminal residues. Germline CDR1 and CDR2: SGHNT and YENEEA.

Turning to this clonotype: Given the absence of the conserved phenylalanine or tryptophan at the CDR3 end, a read error is likely. The rearrangement joins TRBV11-3 to TRBJ2-5, with D possibly called TRBD1 or TRBD2 (5 bases each). The CDR3 is 15 residues long. Germline values: CDR1 SGHNT, CDR2 YENEEA. The DNA for the CDR3 is TGTGCCAGCAGATTAGGTCGGGACCCTCAAGAGACCCAGTACCTC. Amino acids: CASRLGRDPQETQYL.